The T cell receptor beta chain under discussion was sequenced for a study of memory CD8 T cells in hepatitis C reinfection. The study's findings and limits: With about 5 donors, public clonotype conclusions could not be definitive.

The table came from immunoSEQ multiplex PCR; TCRdb's copy has only in-frame clones and leaves some out. The sample holds more than 45,000 clones, nearly 90% seen once. Trimming stripped 3 bases from V and 5 bases from J, with 10 bases between. CDR1 is SEHNR and CDR2 is FQNEAQ in the germline V gene (reference sequence). The CDR3 consists of 13 residues. The time point: pre-reinfection, 55 to 20 weeks before reinfection detection. TCR sequencing was done directly ex vivo on sorted cells, without expansion in vitro. Donors came from people who inject drugs enrolled in HEPCO, Canada. About this clone itself: Its antigen is undetermined.

This clonotype originated in a man between 18 and 29 years old with hepatitis C virus infection. This chain links TRBV7-9 with TRBJ2-5; D gene unclear. Material: naive CD8+ T cells sorted from blood. In DNA, the CDR3 is TGTGCCAGCAGCTTGTCGTCGCGGGAGACCCAGTACTTC. Translating it yields CASSLSSRETQYF.